Following are 19 T cell receptor beta chains from one sample sequenced in a study of Graves' ophthalmopathy and Graves' hyperthyroidism. The authors amplified TCR beta CDR3 regions from RNA transcripts. Following a first-round RT-PCR that used HTBI primers, a second-round multiplex PCR was carried out. Using its own MiXCR run on the multiplex PCR reads, TCRdb lists one record per CDR3 protein. The profile covers about 740,000 distinct CDR3 sequences, with approximately 40% appearing a single time and around 40% taken by the ten largest. Sequencing was carried out using peripheral blood. All receptors come from an adult man with Graves' ophthalmopathy.

This clonotype was counted between two and nine times. The CDR3 DNA reads as TGCGCCAGCAGCCCCTCACTTCAGCGGGAGGACGAGCAGTACTTC. The encoded protein is CASSPSLQREDEQYF. The V call is TRBV4-3, the J call TRBJ2-7; TRBD2 matches at 9 bases. Germline CDR1 LGHNA, CDR2 YSLEER. J was trimmed by 5 bases and V by 4 bases; bases with no gene match: 9. The CDR3 is 15 residues long.

Only a few counts were recorded for this clonotype. The CDR3 sequence: CASSLTGTGDQPQHF. DNA for the CDR3: TGTGCCAGCAGCTTGACAGGGACAGGGGATCAGCCCCAGCATTTT. This chain links TRBV24-1 with TRBJ1-5; TRBD1 aligns across 10 bases. Per the germline V gene, CDR1 is KGHDR and CDR2 is SFDVKD. The CDR3 has 15 amino acids. After removal of 11 bases from V and 5 bases from J, the junction contained 11 bases not matched to a gene.

This clonotype has only a few counts. One end of the junction fails to match germline, which may point to a read error. The chain uses TRBV10-3 and TRBJ2-2, with 8 bases lining up with TRBD1. The CDR3 extends over 15 amino acids. CDR1 and CDR2 from the germline V gene are ENHRY and SYGVKD. Here the CDR3 DNA reads TGTGCCAGCAGTTACCAGGACAGGGTCACCGGGGAGCTGTTTTTT. The encoded protein is CASSYQDRVTGELFF.

V and J are TRBV25-1 and TRBJ2-2; D could derive from TRBD1 or TRBD2 (6 bases each). This CDR3 is 14 amino acids long. Germline loops: CDR1 MGHDK, CDR2 SYGVNS. Trimming left V 5 bases short and J 7 bases short, with 14 bases between. The CDR3 loop is CASSSVGGGGELFF. CDR3 sequence (DNA): TGTGCCAGCAGTTCGGTGGGGGGCGGCGGGGAGCTGTTTTTT.

This clonotype was observed at least ten times. The chain recombines TRBV6-1 with TRBJ1-4, with D unclear. CDR1 is MNHNS and CDR2 is SASEGT in the germline V gene. This CDR3 is 12 amino acids long. Trimming removed 4 bases at V and 8 bases at J, with 8 bases between. Written as DNA, the CDR3 is TGTGCCAGCAGTGTCCTTCGCGAAAAACTGTTTTTT. Translated: CASSVLREKLFF.

This clonotype has a handful of counts. The chain employs TRBV9 and TRBJ1-2; 9 bases are a match to TRBD1. V shed 5 bases, J shed 3 bases, and the junction held 5 bases outside the gene matches. Looked up from germline, CDR1 is SGDLS and CDR2 is YYNGEE. The CDR3 totals 14 residues. This chain's CDR3 is CASRYRDRDYGYTF. DNA for the CDR3: TGTGCCAGCAGGTACCGGGACAGGGACTATGGCTACACCTTC.

A note on this clonotype: A read error may be the cause here, since a much bigger clone is one base away. This chain uses TRBV20-1 with TRBJ1-6, with D possibly being TRBD1 (5 bases). Deletions cut 1 base from V and 8 bases from J, with 12 bases between. Germline-derived CDR1 and CDR2 are DFQATT and SNEGSKA (reference sequence). CDR3 size: 14 residues. The CDR3 here is CSARVGRDHSPLHF. In nucleotides, the CDR3 is TGCAGTGCTAGAGTGGGGCGGGACCATTCACCCCTCCACTTT.

This clonotype was found many times. The genes are TRBV7-9 and TRBJ1-5; 7 positions match TRBD1. Germline V gives CDR1 SEHNR, CDR2 FQNEAQ (reference sequence). CDR3 length equals 14 residues. With V trimmed by 6 bases and J by 7 bases, 9 bases remained unmatched. CDR3 residues: CASSSGTDNQPQHF. The DNA of the CDR3 is TGTGCCAGCAGTTCCGGGACAGACAACCAGCCCCAGCATTTT.

The CDR3 loop is CSARSRAGNIYEQYF. The CDR3 bases are TGCAGTGCTAGATCCAGGGCAGGCAATATCTACGAGCAGTACTTC. The rearrangement uses TRBV20-1 and TRBJ2-7; a possible D gene is TRBD1 (5 bases). Deletions cut 2 bases from V and 3 bases from J, with 17 bases between. The CDR3 totals 15 residues. Germline CDR1 is DFQATT and CDR2 is SNEGSKA (reference sequence).

The chain combines TRBV20-1 with TRBJ2-5; the D gene is possibly TRBD2 (6 bases). Germline V lookup: CDR1 DFQATT, CDR2 SNEGSKA (reference sequence). The CDR3 runs 13 residues. The V gene lost 6 bases and the J gene lost 0 bases, with 11 bases spanning the gap. CDR3 residues: CSASGDYQETQYF. CDR3 coding DNA: TGCAGTGCCTCGGGGGATTACCAAGAGACCCAGTACTTC.

This clonotype appeared many times. The chain combines TRBV15 with TRBJ2-7; D possibly uses TRBD1 or TRBD2 (5 bases each). Germline V gene sequence: CDR1 LNHNV, CDR2 YYDKDF (reference sequence). This CDR3 is 17 amino acids long. V gave up 0 bases and J gave up 0 bases, with 15 bases separating them. The CDR3 loop reads CATSREEMAGSSYEQYF. The CDR3 coding sequence is TGTGCCACCAGCAGAGAAGAGATGGCAGGGAGCTCCTACGAGCAGTACTTC.

There are a few counts of this clonotype. The V and J genes are TRBV9 and TRBJ1-6; the D is unclear. The germline CDR1 and CDR2 sequences are SGDLS and YYNGEE. Trimming removed 7 bases at V and 8 bases at J, with 10 bases between. CDR3 length: 12 residues. The CDR3 DNA reads TGTGCCAGCTCACCACCAGATTCACCCCTCCACTTT. It codes for CASSPPDSPLHF.

This clonotype was recorded a few times. The chain recombines TRBV9 with TRBJ2-2, with D perhaps matching TRBD2 (6 bases). The V gene lost 0 bases and the J gene lost 2 bases, with 8 bases spanning the gap. This CDR3 is built from 15 residues. Germline CDR1 is SGDLS and CDR2 is YYNGEE. The CDR3 here is CASSVDGSNTGELFF. DNA for the CDR3: TGTGCCAGCAGCGTAGACGGGAGTAACACCGGGGAGCTGTTTTTT.

This clonotype has just a few counts. This chain joins TRBV20-1 and TRBJ1-5; 7 bases are a match to TRBD1. This CDR3 has 17 amino acids. J was trimmed by 0 bases and V by 6 bases; bases with no gene match: 14. Germline lookup yields CDR1 DFQATT and CDR2 SNEGSKA (reference sequence). The CDR3 sequence: CSAARPRTGDSNQPQHF. The DNA of the CDR3 is TGCAGTGCAGCGCGACCCCGGACAGGCGATAGCAATCAGCCCCAGCATTTT.

This clonotype has just one count. The V gene is TRBV7-9, the J gene TRBJ2-7; 10 nucleotides line up with TRBD1. Germline V lookup: CDR1 SEHNR, CDR2 FQNEAQ (reference sequence). This CDR3 comprises 16 residues. Trimming took 5 bases from V and 5 from J; bases not matched to a gene: 12. The CDR3, as DNA: TGTGCCAGCAGCCAAGATCCTGACAGGGGGCATGACGAGCAGTACTTC. The encoded protein is CASSQDPDRGHDEQYF.

This clonotype was found a few times. The chain couples TRBV7-9 to TRBJ1-2; the D is unclear. Trimming pared 1 base from V and 0 bases from J, leaving 12 bases between. This CDR3 is 16 amino acids long. Germline V gene lookup returns CDR1 SEHNR and CDR2 FQNEAQ (reference sequence). CDR3 amino acids: CASSLEDARANYGYTF. Here the CDR3 DNA reads TGTGCCAGCAGCTTAGAAGACGCGCGGGCTAACTATGGCTACACCTTC.

This chain connects TRBV25-1 to TRBJ1-4; tentative D call: TRBD1 (6 bases). From germline, CDR1 is MGHDK and CDR2 SYGVNS. V was shortened by 3 bases and J by 7 bases, with 18 bases between the two germline ends. The CDR3 is 16 amino acids. The CDR3: CASSDSAGGGGEKLFF. In DNA form, the CDR3 reads TGTGCCAGCAGTGATAGTGCCGGGGGCGGCGGTGAAAAACTGTTTTTT.

This clonotype was seen at least ten times. The genes are TRBV7-9 and TRBJ2-5; 15 bases fit TRBD2. V trimming: 5 bases; J trimming: 5 bases; junction bases outside the gene matches: 9. The CDR3 is 17 residues long. Germline-derived CDR1 and CDR2 are SEHNR and FQNEAQ (reference sequence). The CDR3 sequence: CASSAGTSGRTQETQYF. The CDR3 DNA reads TGTGCCAGCAGCGCAGGGACTAGCGGGAGGACTCAGGAGACCCAGTACTTC.

In this sample, this clonotype turned up many times. The chain joins TRBV5-5 to TRBJ1-1; D is perhaps TRBD1 (6 bases). Trimming cost V 0 bases and J 5 bases, with 17 bases left between them. The CDR3 has 16 residues. Per the germline V gene, CDR1 is SGHKS and CDR2 is YYEKEE (reference sequence). CDR3 bases: TGTGCCAGCAGCTTGGTAAGGTTGGGGGGCGGGACTGAAGCTTTCTTT. Protein product: CASSLVRLGGGTEAFF.